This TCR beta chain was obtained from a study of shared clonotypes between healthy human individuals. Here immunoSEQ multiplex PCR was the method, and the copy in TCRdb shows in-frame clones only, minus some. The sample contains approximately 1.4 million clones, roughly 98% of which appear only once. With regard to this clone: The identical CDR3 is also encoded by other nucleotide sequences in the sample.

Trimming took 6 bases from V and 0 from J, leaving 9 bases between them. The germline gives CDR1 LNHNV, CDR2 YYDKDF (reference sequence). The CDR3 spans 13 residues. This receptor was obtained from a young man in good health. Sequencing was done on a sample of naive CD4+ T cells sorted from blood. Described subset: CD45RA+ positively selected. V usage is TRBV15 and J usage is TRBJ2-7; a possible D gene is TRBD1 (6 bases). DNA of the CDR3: TGTGCCACCAGTAGGACAGCCTCCTACGAGCAGTACTTC. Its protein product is CATSRTASYEQYF.